This T cell receptor (beta chain) was captured by sequencing in a study of graft-versus-host responses after intestinal transplantation (dated by TCRdb to 2020 to 2023). Background for the entire study: Recipients received multivisceral, liver-intestinal, or isolated intestinal transplants. After intestinal transplantation, graft-versus-host and host-versus-graft alloreactive T cell clones in the graft, circulation and bone marrow were tracked using bulk TCR-beta CDR3 sequencing. Of the roughly 24 intestinal transplant recipients enrolled in the cohort, one of whom was a retransplant, a few patients without pretransplant specimens were excluded. Every recipient was given anti-thymocyte globulin induction, then maintenance tacrolimus and steroids for about 3 years. Rather than being sequenced by the commercial service, samples from a few later patients were sequenced in-house on an Illumina MiSeq and processed with MiXCR. To identify alloreactive clones, pre-transplant mixed lymphocyte reaction products were sequenced and then compared with unstimulated pre-transplant donor and recipient T cells. A peak of at least 4% donor T cells among recipient peripheral blood mononuclear cells was the definition used for donor T cell macrochimerism. The paper as a whole reports these results and caveats: High GvH to HvG T cell clonal ratios were observed in the allografts of patients with donor T cell macrochimerism. GvH clones were detected in recipient bone marrow, and some appeared earlier in ileal mucosa or blood, consistent with an intestinal mucosal origin. Conclusions were limited by the relatively low number and heterogeneity of intestinal transplant patients. Early after transplant, peak levels of circulating GvH clones were found to be associated with declines in HvG clones.

Blood samples were collected up to 4 times in the first month after transplant and then at least monthly when available. Comment on this clone: Its antigen is currently not known. Base quality data are lacking; no much larger clone is found one base away.

Taken from cysteine to phenylalanine, the CDR3 has 13 residues. Left in the record is the CDR3 DNA by itself, 39 bases read in frame from the first base. The germline V gene specifies MNHEY as CDR1 and SVGAGI as CDR2. Trimming takes 6 bases from V and 4 bases from J, and the germline ends sit 10 bases apart. Library preparation employed the immunoSEQ multiplex PCR assay. High-throughput TCR-beta CDR3 sequencing of genomic DNA from most patients was performed by Adaptive Biotechnologies. The study's own analysis went as follows. TCR sequencing data for roughly 18 patients were retrieved from Adaptive's ImmunoSEQ software; three other patients were processed with MiXCR and VDJtools. Because the origin of CDR3 nucleotide sequences shared between donor and recipient could not be assigned, those sequences were removed. To count as alloreactive, a clone needed at least 2-fold expansion over unstimulated cells and a minimum CFSE-low frequency of 0.002% (template counts) or 0.001% (read counts). Mappable clones were those detected in sequenced pre-transplant spleen, lymph node, or MLR CFSE-low populations of the donor or recipient. Cumulative frequency of alloreactive clones was calculated as a percentage of all sequences weighted by copy number. As stored in TCRdb, this immuneACCESS dataset retains in-frame rearrangements with V and J assigned. A fraction of the clones does not appear; measured against another copy, unresolved V genes explain less than half of the discrepancy, and the remainder lacks a known reason. V, J and clone size are taken as reported in that table, and D and trimming were inferred from the DNA itself. The sample records tens of thousands of clones, 91% of which are singletons. 5% to 7% of the sample is in the top ten clones.

The TCR comes from a human patient who received an intestinal transplant, so some T cells may come from the graft donor. This specimen was PBMCs, taken 650 to 670 days after intestinal transplant. The receptor chain draws on TRBV6-5 and TRBJ1-5; D gene: possibly TRBD1, on 6 matching bases. The CDR3 protein sequence reads: CASRNRANQPQHF. The sequenced DNA: TGTGCCAGCAGAAACAGGGCTAATCAGCCCCAGCATTTT.